Listed below are T cell receptor beta chains from one sample, sequenced in a study of T-cell memory formation after mild COVID-19. TCRdb re-called the 5' RACE reads through MiXCR, storing one row per CDR3 protein. The sample holds hundreds of thousands of distinct CDR3 sequences; under 20% are singletons and the top ten take approximately 12%. Sequencing input: PBMCs or a T cell subset sorted from them (not recorded which). All receptors derive from an adult woman who had mild COVID-19 (a few samples of this study predate the infection). Cell type and time point are not known. CDR3s include the opening cysteine and the closing phenylalanine or tryptophan. The D gene is left open where the match is weak. Rows give clone size only sometimes, using once, few, many, or a class for an expanded clone.

D gene,clone size,J gene,V gene,CDR3 DNA,CDR3 protein
-,few,TRBJ2-7,TRBV2,TGTGCCAGCAGTGAAGCGCCGGGGCTCTCCCTCGAGCAGTACTTC,CASSEAPGLSLEQYF
-,-,TRBJ2-5,TRBV4-1,TGCGCCAGCAGCCAAGAGGGGCAGGGAGAGACCCAGTACTTC,CASSQEGQGETQYF
-,few,TRBJ2-7,TRBV5-4,TGTGCCAGCAGCCGCCAGACGGATTACGAGCAGTACTTC,CASSRQTDYEQYF
-,few,TRBJ2-5,TRBV5-1,TGCGCCAGCAGCTTCTTTGGGATTCAAGAGACCCAGTACTTC,CASSFFGIQETQYF
TRBD2,few,TRBJ2-1,TRBV5-1,TGCGCCAGCAGCTTGCTATCCAGCGGGAGTACCCACAATGAGCAGTTCTTC,CASSLLSSGSTHNEQFF
-,few,TRBJ2-4,TRBV19,TGTGCCAGTAGTATAGAGGCCCCGCTTAATGCCAAAAACATTCAGTACTTC,CASSIEAPLNAKNIQYF
-,once,TRBJ2-7,TRBV30,TGTGCCTGGAGTGTACATCTGGGCTACGAGCAGTACTTC,CAWSVHLGYEQYF
TRBD1,-,TRBJ2-1,TRBV2,TGTGCCAGCAGCTCCCCGGGACAGGGAATCGTGCTAGGTGAGCAGTTCTTC,CASSSPGQGIVLGEQFF
-,few,TRBJ1-1,TRBV5-1,TGCGCCAGCAGCTTGGCTGGGGGACAAAGCACTGAAGCTTTCTTT,CASSLAGGQSTEAFF
-,-,TRBJ2-5,TRBV3-1,TGTGCCAGCAGCCAGATCCAAGAGACCCAGTACTTC,CASSQIQETQYF
-,few,TRBJ1-4,TRBV12-3/TRBV12-4,TGTGCCAGCAGTCCAGGGGACGGGAATGAAAAACTGTTTTTT,CASSPGDGNEKLFF
-,few,TRBJ1-1,TRBV5-6,TGTGCCAGCAGTTTGGGGATTACAGCGAACACTGAAGCTTTCTTT,CASSLGITANTEAFF
TRBD2,few,TRBJ2-5,TRBV24-1,TGTGCCACCAGCATCAGCGGGGGCCAAGAGACCCAGTACTTC,CATSISGGQETQYF
-,-,TRBJ2-7,TRBV7-2,TGTGCCAGCAGCTTAGTGGGGGAATCACCCTACGAGCAGTACTTC,CASSLVGESPYEQYF
TRBD1,few,TRBJ1-5,TRBV20-1,TGCAGTGCTAGAGCGGGACAGAGCGATCAGCCCCAGCATTTT,CSARAGQSDQPQHF
TRBD1,-,TRBJ1-2,TRBV20-1,TGCAGTGCTAGAGGGGGACAGGGGCATGGCTACACCTTC,CSARGGQGHGYTF
-,-,TRBJ2-4,TRBV12-3/TRBV12-4,TGTGCCAGCAGTTCGACTAGACCCGGGGTAGGCATTCAGTACTTC,CASSSTRPGVGIQYF
-,-,TRBJ2-2,TRBV12-3/TRBV12-4,TGTGCCAGCAGTTTTAGTCTAGCCATCACCGGGGAGCTGTTTTTT,CASSFSLAITGELFF
TRBD1,few,TRBJ2-3,TRBV12-3/TRBV12-4,TGTGCCAGCAGTTTGATTACAGGGGGGTACACAGATACGCAGTATTTT,CASSLITGGYTDTQYF
-,-,TRBJ2-3,TRBV30,TGTGCCTGGAGTGTGCAGACTATCACAGATACGCAGTATTTT,CAWSVQTITDTQYF
TRBD1,-,TRBJ2-7,TRBV18,TGTGCCAGCTCACCGACAACTATCCCAGGGGGCGAGCAGTACTTC,CASSPTTIPGGEQYF
-,-,TRBJ2-1,TRBV7-7,TGTGCTAGCAGCTTATGGGGTAGCGATGAGCAGTTCTTC,CASSLWGSDEQFF
-,many,TRBJ2-7,TRBV7-6,TGTGCCAGCAGTTCCACCGGGACCTCCGCCTACGAGCAGTACTTC,CASSSTGTSAYEQYF
TRBD1,-,TRBJ2-1,TRBV15,TGTGCCACCAAAGGGGGCGCAGACTACAATGAGCAGTTCTTC,CATKGGADYNEQFF